Below, 32 T cell receptor beta chains from the same sample are listed, as sequenced in a study of tissue T cells after allogeneic stem cell transplantation. TCRdb's copy holds only in-frame clones and misses some; the assay was immunoSEQ multiplex PCR. This sample carries 5,500 to 7,000 clones, 48% of them seen once, and the ten largest clones take 5.5%. As for time point: mouse harvest day 7 after allogeneic transplant. The graft held 10^6 splenic CD5+ T cells and 10^7 T-cell-depleted bone marrow cells. Source material: gut tissue. These receptors were collected from a female BALB/c mouse given C57BL/6 T cells with graft-versus-host disease after an allogeneic hematopoietic cell transplant.

With respect to this clone: Genes here carry mouse names. The CDR3 end falls 1 residue outside the read, so it is completed with the germline J gene. V usage is TRBV14 and J usage is TRBJ1-6, with D unresolved. TRBJ1-6 is identified as an open reading frame with a role that is uncertain. The germline gives CDR1 SGHDT, CDR2 FRDEAV. This CDR3 has 14 residues. Trimming took 2 bases from V and 3 from J, leaving 6 bases between them. This CDR3 is CASSLNIYNSPLYF. CDR3 DNA, as far as it was read: TGTGCCAGCAGTTTAAACATCTATAATTCGCCCCTCTAC.

A remark on this clone: Mouse germline and gene names are used. The read ends 1 residue early relative to the CDR3; the germline J gene fills the gap. This chain links TRBV26 with TRBJ2-7; 9 bases are a match to TRBD2. Germline V gene data show CDR1 as KGHPV and CDR2 as FQNQEV (reference sequence). The CDR3 spans 14 residues. Unmatched junction bases numbered 5, after V lost 6 bases and J lost 2 bases. Incomplete CDR3 DNA: TGTGCCAGCAGGCTGGGGGGGGGCGCCTATGAACAGTAC. Protein: CASRLGGGAYEQY. In full, the CDR3 reads CASRLGGGAYEQYF.

On this clone: Gene and germline names: mouse. The DNA ends 1 residue before the CDR3 does, and the rest of the CDR3 is filled in from the germline J gene. J is TRBJ2-7 and V is TRBV23; the D call in the table, TRBD2, was not verified against the DNA. Germline V gene lookup returns CDR1 KGHTA and CDR2 FQNQQP. The CDR3 loop spans 14 amino acids. The part of the CDR3 DNA that was read is TGCTCCAGCAGTCCTCGACTGGGGGGATATGAACAGTAC. Its protein product is CSSSPRLGGYEQY. The CDR3 as a whole reads CSSSPRLGGYEQYF.

Remarks on this clone: Germline and genes here are mouse. From the germline J gene comes the end of the CDR3, since the read stops 1 residue before it. This sequence joins TRBV26 and TRBJ1-6; D remains unclear. TRBJ1-6 is an ORF for which the function is uncertain. There are 14 residues in the CDR3. The germline V and J ends were trimmed by 4 bases and 0 bases, with 4 bases remaining between them. From germline, CDR1 is KGHPV and CDR2 FQNQEV (reference sequence). The DNA read from the CDR3 is TGTGCCAGCAGTCCCACTTCCTATAATTCGCCCCTCTAC. It encodes CASSPTSYNSPLY. The complete CDR3 protein is CASSPTSYNSPLYF.

This clone was recorded only once. Gene names refer to mouse genes. The CDR3 is cut off 1 residue early in the read; its end comes from the germline J gene. V and J are TRBV26 and TRBJ1-1, with 12 bases that match TRBD1. The V gene end was trimmed by 8 bases and the J gene end by 4 bases; junction bases not matched to a gene: 8. CDR1 KGHPV and CDR2 FQNQEV come from the germline V gene (reference sequence). The CDR3 loop spans 15 amino acids. The CDR3 spells CASSRDRGQGTEVFF. Incomplete CDR3 DNA: TGTGCCAGCTCTCGGGACAGGGGGCAGGGCACAGAAGTCTTC.

This clone was counted only a few times. All gene names here are mouse names. The DNA ends 1 residue before the CDR3 does, and the rest of the CDR3 is filled in from the germline J gene. The J gene is TRBJ2-7, the V gene TRBV26; 12 bases fit TRBD2. Germline CDR1 is KGHPV and CDR2 is FQNQEV (reference sequence). This CDR3 spans 14 amino acids. With V trimmed by 3 bases and J by 6 bases, 3 bases remained unmatched. The sequenced CDR3 bases are TGTGCCAGCAGTCTCGACTGGGGGGGCGTTGAACAGTAC. As protein: CASSLDWGGVEQY. The full CDR3 sequence reads CASSLDWGGVEQYF. The full variable domain, rest sourced from reference TRBV26 and TRBJ2-7, is NSKVIQTPRYLVKGQGQKAKMRCIPEKGHPVVFWYQQNKNNEFKFLINFQNQEVLQQIDMTEKRFSAECPSNSPCSLEIQSSEAGDSALYLCASSLDWGGVEQYFGPGTRLTVL.

Note on this clone: Genes and germline come from the mouse. From the germline J gene comes the end of the CDR3, since the read stops 1 residue before it. This chain joins TRBV1 and TRBJ2-7; 7 bases match TRBD2. The germline V gene has CDR1 NSQYPW and CDR2 LRSPGD (reference sequence). This CDR3 is 14 amino acids long. Trimming took 0 bases from V and 7 from J; bases not matched to a gene: 6. The sequenced CDR3 bases are TGCACCTGCAGTGCAGAGGTGGGGGGAGAGGAACAGTAC. It encodes CTCSAEVGGEEQY. Given in full, the CDR3 is CTCSAEVGGEEQYF.

Only a few counts were recorded for this clone. Gene names follow the mouse nomenclature. CDR3 residues: CASSDRNQAPLF. The CDR3 bases that were read are TGTGCCAGCAGTGACAGAAACCAGGCTCCGCTT. This chain links TRBV19 with TRBJ1-5; maybe TRBD1 (5 bases). The read ends 1 residue before the CDR3 terminus; that terminus is restored from the germline J gene. Germline CDR1 reads FNHDT; CDR2 reads SITEND (reference sequence). The V end was cut by 4 bases, the J end by 4 bases, with 6 bases between. The CDR3 length is 12 residues.

On this clone itself: Genes and germline are mouse. The sequenced fragment ends 1 residue before the CDR3 boundary, so the rest is inferred from the germline J gene. Distinct nucleotide sequences in the sample also encode this CDR3. The chain carries TRBV29 and TRBJ1-6, with 9 nucleotides matching TRBD1. TRBJ1-6 is sorted into the ORF group, with uncertain function. Germline V CDR1 and CDR2: MSHET, SYDVDS. CDR3 length: 16 residues. V was pared by 2 bases and J by 3 bases, with 2 bases of the junction left unmatched. CDR3 bases read: TGTGCTAGCAGTTTACACAGGGGGCTCTATAATTCGCCCCTCTAC. Its protein product is CASSLHRGLYNSPLY. The whole CDR3 is CASSLHRGLYNSPLYF.

As to this clone: Any gene name here is a mouse gene name. The read ends 1 residue shy of where the CDR3 ends; the end is completed using the germline J gene. The rearrangement joins TRBV5 to TRBJ2-1; TRBD2 matches at 11 bases. Germline CDR1 LGHNA, CDR2 YNLKQL (reference sequence). J was trimmed by 0 bases and V by 4 bases; bases with no gene match: 2. CDR3 size: 16 residues. CDR3 loop: CASSRGLGGNYAEQFF. CDR3 DNA, as far as it was read: TGTGCCAGCAGCCGCGGACTGGGGGGTAACTATGCTGAGCAGTTC.

With respect to this clone: Germline and genes here are mouse. The CDR3 end falls 1 residue outside the read, so it is completed with the germline J gene. The rearrangement joins TRBV3 to TRBJ2-7; 7 bases are a match to TRBD2. Per germline, CDR1 SNHLY and CDR2 FYNGKV (reference sequence). This CDR3 has 15 amino acids. Trimming cost V 7 bases and J 3 bases; bases outside gene matches: 12. The CDR3 reads CASTFPGLPVYEQYF. The part of the CDR3 DNA that was read is TGTGCCAGCACCTTTCCGGGACTGCCGGTCTATGAACAGTAC.

This clone came up once. Here the gene names and germline are mouse. The read is 1 residue too short to cover the CDR3 end, so that end is filled in from the germline J gene. V usage is TRBV4 and J usage is TRBJ2-5; 12 nucleotides match TRBD2. V shed 4 bases and J 7 bases; nucleotides not matched to a gene: 3. Germline assignment: CDR1 LGHDT and CDR2 YNNKQL (reference sequence). CDR3 length: 14 residues. The CDR3 protein is CASSLTGGAHTQYF. The part of the CDR3 DNA that was read is TGTGCCAGCAGCTTGACTGGGGGGGCGCACACCCAGTAC.

Worth noting for this clone: Here the gene names and germline are mouse. The read ends 1 residue shy of where the CDR3 ends; the end is completed using the germline J gene. The chain couples TRBV1 to TRBJ1-1; 10 positions agree with TRBD1. Germline CDR1 NSQYPW, CDR2 LRSPGD (reference sequence). CDR3 length: 15 residues. The V and J ends lost 2 bases and 2 bases, in that order; junction bases with no gene match: 2. Incomplete CDR3 DNA: TGCACCTGCAGTGCAAGGGACAGGGGTAACACAGAAGTCTTC. This codes for CTCSARDRGNTEVF. The entire CDR3 reads CTCSARDRGNTEVFF.

On this clone itself: Here the gene names and germline are mouse. The CDR3 end lies 1 residue beyond the end of the read and is filled in from the germline J gene. The V gene is TRBV13-3, the J gene TRBJ2-3; D gene uncertain. Germline CDR1 reads NNHDY; CDR2 reads SYVADS. Trimming shortened V by 2 bases and J by 4 bases, and 5 bases separated the two germline ends. The CDR3 is 12 residues long. The covered CDR3 bases are TGTGCCAGCAGTGACATATCAGAAACGCTGTAT. It yields the protein CASSDISETLY. The entire CDR3 protein is CASSDISETLYF.

Comment on this clone: Here the gene names and germline are mouse. The DNA ends 1 residue before the CDR3 does, and the rest of the CDR3 is filled in from the germline J gene. The chain joins TRBV13-2 to TRBJ1-1; a weak D match, TRBD1 (6 bases). The germline gives CDR1 NNHNN, CDR2 SYGAGS (reference sequence). The CDR3 consists of 13 residues. V lost 3 bases to trimming and J lost 2 bases, with 8 bases between them. CDR3 DNA (partial): TGTGCCAGCGGTGGGGGACATAACACAGAAGTCTTC. Protein sequence: CASGGGHNTEVF. The full CDR3 protein reads CASGGGHNTEVFF.

On this clone: The gene names here belong to mouse. The read terminates 1 residue before the CDR3 end, so the remaining end is supplied by the germline J gene. The J gene is TRBJ2-2, the V gene TRBV3; D uncertain. The CDR3 spans 14 residues. Germline V gene data show CDR1 as SNHLY and CDR2 as FYNGKV (reference sequence). V was cut by 4 bases and J by 0 bases, with 6 bases left in between. The CDR3 sequence is CASSSLANTGQLYF. The CDR3 DNA, read in part, is TGTGCCAGCAGCTCCCTTGCAAACACCGGGCAGCTCTAC.

Concerning this clone itself: Gene labels here are mouse ones. The read finishes 1 residue shy of the CDR3 end, and the germline J gene is used to complete it. This chain joins TRBV16 and TRBJ2-4, with a tentative D call TRBD1 (5 bases). CDR3 size: 13 residues. The germline gives CDR1 SGHSA, CDR2 FRNQAP. V was shortened by 5 bases and J by 1 base, with 7 bases between the two germline ends. The sequenced part of the CDR3 DNA is TGTGCAAGCAGCGGAGGGGGTCAAAACACCTTGTAC. This codes for CASSGGGQNTLY. The whole CDR3 region reads CASSGGGQNTLYF.

As regards this clone: The gene names given are mouse names. Read data end 1 residue before the CDR3 end; the end is taken from the germline J gene. The genes are TRBV3 and TRBJ2-4; TRBD1 might be the D (6 bases). This CDR3 spans 13 amino acids. CDR1 is SNHLY, CDR2 FYNGKV, per germline (reference sequence). The V gene lost 4 bases and the J gene lost 4 bases, with 9 bases spanning the gap. The CDR3 sequence: CASSSRDKNTLYF. Incomplete CDR3 DNA: TGTGCCAGCAGCTCCCGGGACAAAAACACCTTGTAC. Based on the CDR3 plus reference TRBV3 and TRBJ2-4, the full variable domain is GPKVLQIPSHQIIDMGQMVTLNCDPVSNHLYFYWYKQILGQQMEFLVNFYNGKVMEKSKLFKDQFSVERPDGSYFTLKIQPTALEDSAVYFCASSSRDKNTLYFGAGTRLSVL.

In the case of this clone: Any gene name here is a mouse gene name. The missing CDR3 end, 1 residue past where the read stops, is filled in from the germline J gene. This chain joins TRBV3 and TRBJ1-5; TRBD1 might be the D (6 bases). V gave up 8 bases and J gave up 0 bases, with 8 bases separating them. The CDR3 extends over 13 amino acids. The V gene's germline CDR1 is SNHLY and CDR2 FYNGKV (reference sequence). The CDR3: CASRDINNQAPLF. The sequenced part of the CDR3 DNA is TGTGCCAGCCGGGACATTAACAACCAGGCTCCGCTT.

Comments on this clone: Each gene name is a mouse one. The sequenced fragment ends 1 residue before the CDR3 boundary, so the rest is inferred from the germline J gene. The chain couples TRBV3 to TRBJ1-2; the match to TRBD1 covers 7 bases. This CDR3 has 13 residues. CDR1 is SNHLY, CDR2 FYNGKV, per germline (reference sequence). V was clipped by 4 bases and J by 2 bases; unmatched bases: 1. CDR3 amino acids: CASSSTGNSDYTF. Incomplete CDR3 DNA: TGTGCCAGCAGCTCGACAGGGAACTCCGACTACACC.

Concerning this clone: Gene and germline names: mouse. The sequenced CDR3 bases are TGTGCCAGCAGTTGGGACTGGGGGAACACCGGGCAGCTCTAC. This codes for CASSWDWGNTGQLY. The full CDR3 sequence reads CASSWDWGNTGQLYF. V gene TRBV15 combines with J gene TRBJ2-2; TRBD2 agrees at 11 bases. Read sequence stops 1 residue before the CDR3 end, and the germline J gene provides the missing end. The CDR3 sequence is 15 residues long. Trimming cost V 4 bases and J 2 bases; bases outside gene matches: 0. Germline CDR1 reads SGHND; CDR2 reads FRSKSL.

Details on this clone: Mouse gene names apply. The read finishes 1 residue shy of the CDR3 end, and the germline J gene is used to complete it. The sample carries other DNA sequences with the same CDR3. The V and J genes are TRBV3 and TRBJ2-1; 11 nucleotides agree with TRBD2. Germline V lookup: CDR1 SNHLY, CDR2 FYNGKV (reference sequence). The length of the CDR3 is 15 residues. J gave up 3 bases and V 4 bases, and 2 bases lay outside the gene matches. The CDR3 region is CASSSGLGVYAEQFF. The covered CDR3 bases are TGTGCCAGCAGCTCGGGACTGGGGGTCTATGCTGAGCAGTTC.

Details on this clone: Any gene name here is a mouse gene name. The CDR3 is CASSQDRGLEQYF. The CDR3 DNA, read in part, is TGTGCCAGCAGCCAAGACCGGGGGCTAGAACAGTAC. The chain has TRBV5 and TRBJ2-7; D is possibly TRBD1 or TRBD2 (6 bases each). The read halts 1 residue ahead of the CDR3 end, with the missing end drawn from the germline J gene. Trimming removed 0 bases from V and 7 bases from J, with 10 bases in between. The CDR3 contains 13 residues. In germline, CDR1 is LGHNA, CDR2 YNLKQL (reference sequence).

This clone was counted a few times. Germline and genes here are mouse. The read falls 1 residue short of the CDR3 end, and the missing part is taken from the germline J gene. The chain couples TRBV2 to TRBJ2-7, with 7 bases identical to TRBD1. The CDR3 has 13 residues. In germline, CDR1 is LGHNA, CDR2 YSYQKL. The J segment lost 7 bases and the V segment lost 0 bases, leaving 3 bases of the junction unmatched. The CDR3 region is CASSQDTGEEQYF. The sequenced part of the CDR3 DNA is TGTGCCAGCAGCCAAGATACAGGGGAGGAACAGTAC.

This clone was detected only a few times. Germline and genes here are mouse. The read stops 1 residue short of the end of the CDR3; the missing end is completed from the germline J gene. V gene TRBV23 combines with J gene TRBJ2-1; TRBD2 is taken as the D call from the table, unchecked against the DNA. This CDR3 contains 13 residues. The germline V gene has CDR1 KGHTA and CDR2 FQNQQP. CDR3 DNA (partial): TGCTCCAGCAGTGGGGACTGGGGTGCTGAGCAGTTC. Translation gives CSSSGDWGAEQF. The whole CDR3 protein is CSSSGDWGAEQFF. The whole variable domain, remainder taken from reference TRBV23 and TRBJ2-1, is DAAVTQKPRYLIKMKGQEAEMKCIPEKGHTAVFWYQQKQSKELKFLIYFQNQQPLDQIDMVKERFSAVCPSSSLCSLGIRTCEAEDSALYLCSSSGDWGAEQFFGPGTRLTVL.

Turning to this clone: The gene names here belong to mouse. The read comes to an end 1 residue before the CDR3 does, leaving the germline J gene to fill in the end. The chain is built from TRBV13-1 and TRBJ2-3, with 9 nucleotides matching TRBD2. The CDR3 runs to 15 residues. Looked up from germline, CDR1 is NSHNY and CDR2 is SYGAGN. Trimming at V came to 5 bases and at J to 4 bases, leaving 8 bases not matched to a gene. The CDR3 loop reads CASRPTGGLPETLYF. The covered CDR3 bases are TGTGCCAGCAGACCCACTGGGGGGCTCCCAGAAACGCTGTAT.

In its sample, this clone was seen a few times. The germline and genes are mouse ones. The missing CDR3 end, 1 residue past where the read stops, is filled in from the germline J gene. The chain couples TRBV13-2 to TRBJ2-7, with 11 bases fitting TRBD2. The V gene end was trimmed by 3 bases and the J gene end by 3 bases; junction bases not matched to a gene: 5. The CDR3 length is 15 residues. The V gene's germline CDR1 is NNHNN and CDR2 SYGAGS (reference sequence). CDR3 amino acids: CASGAPTGGDYEQYF. The DNA read from the CDR3 is TGTGCCAGCGGTGCCCCGACTGGGGGGGACTATGAACAGTAC.

This clone was found a few times. The gene names given are mouse names. The read comes to an end 1 residue before the CDR3 does, leaving the germline J gene to fill in the end. The genes are TRBV26 and TRBJ1-5; D gene unclear. Germline lookup yields CDR1 KGHPV and CDR2 FQNQEV (reference sequence). V dropped 2 bases and J dropped 3 bases, with 2 bases sitting between them. The CDR3 sequence is 12 residues long. The CDR3 is CASSLLNQAPLF. CDR3 DNA (partial): TGTGCCAGCAGTCTGCTCAACCAGGCTCCGCTT.

About this clone itself: Gene names are the mouse ones. CDR3 DNA, as far as it was read: TGTGCCAGCAGTCCTCACAGGGGAAACACCGGGCAGCTCTAC. Translating gives CASSPHRGNTGQLY. The whole CDR3 sequence is CASSPHRGNTGQLYF. This chain uses TRBV26 with TRBJ2-2; 7 nucleotides match TRBD1. The read finishes 1 residue shy of the CDR3 end, and the germline J gene is used to complete it. CDR1 is KGHPV and CDR2 is FQNQEV in the germline V gene (reference sequence). V dropped 4 bases and J dropped 1; count of bases not matched to a gene: 3. The CDR3 runs 15 residues.

A note on this clone: The genes are named according to mouse. The observed sequence ends 1 residue before the CDR3 terminus, with the missing tail filled in from the germline J gene. This chain connects TRBV13-1 to TRBJ2-5; unclear D gene. The CDR3 spans 13 residues. Trimming pared 0 bases from V and 2 bases from J, leaving 4 bases between. The germline gives CDR1 NSHNY, CDR2 SYGAGN. CDR3: CASSDAGQDTQYF. Partial CDR3 DNA: TGTGCCAGCAGTGATGCGGGCCAAGACACCCAGTAC.

The table lists this clone with a few counts. The genes and germline here are from mouse. The read comes to an end 1 residue before the CDR3 does, leaving the germline J gene to fill in the end. The chain carries TRBV1 and TRBJ2-7; perhaps TRBD1 as D (7 bases). From germline, CDR1 is NSQYPW and CDR2 LRSPGD (reference sequence). Trimming pared 0 bases from V and 4 bases from J, leaving 13 bases between. There are 15 residues in the CDR3. CDR3 DNA (partial): TGCACCTGCAGTGCAGATAGGGCAGGGGGGTATGAACAGTAC. As protein: CTCSADRAGGYEQY. The full-length CDR3 reads as CTCSADRAGGYEQYF.

This clone turned up a few times. Germline and genes here are mouse. The sequenced part of the CDR3 DNA is TGTGCAAGCAGCGGGACAGGGGATTCTGGAAATACGCTCTAT. This codes for CASSGTGDSGNTLY. The entire CDR3 protein reads CASSGTGDSGNTLYF. The chain recombines TRBV16 with TRBJ1-3, with TRBD1 identical over 10 bases. The read ends 1 residue early relative to the CDR3; the germline J gene fills the gap. This CDR3 contains 15 residues. CDR1 and CDR2 (germline): SGHSA, FRNQAP. The trim removed 5 bases at V and 0 bases at J, leaving 1 base unmatched.